This T cell receptor beta chain came from a study of CD4+ T cells in melanoma. Study-wide points: CD8+ T cell, macrophage and B cell function reportedly correlated with neoantigen-specific CD4+ T cells. Neoantigen-specific CD4+ T cells in melanoma reportedly had diverse differentiation states.

V lost 7 bases, J lost 8 bases, and 17 bases lay in between. This CDR3 region has 12 residues. CDR1 and CDR2 (germline): SQVTM, ANQGSEA. Method: immunoSEQ multiplex PCR; TCRdb's copy keeps in-frame clones and lacks some. The sample lists approximately 3,700 clones, more than 70% occurring once. On this clone: No antigen is known for it.

The chain couples TRBV29-1 to TRBJ1-2; perhaps TRBD1 as D (6 bases). Material for sequencing was tumor tissue. This receptor was taken from a human donor with melanoma. The CDR3 protein is CSGGASGEGYTF. The CDR3, as DNA: TGCAGCGGGGGGGCCTCCGGAGAGGGCTACACCTTC.